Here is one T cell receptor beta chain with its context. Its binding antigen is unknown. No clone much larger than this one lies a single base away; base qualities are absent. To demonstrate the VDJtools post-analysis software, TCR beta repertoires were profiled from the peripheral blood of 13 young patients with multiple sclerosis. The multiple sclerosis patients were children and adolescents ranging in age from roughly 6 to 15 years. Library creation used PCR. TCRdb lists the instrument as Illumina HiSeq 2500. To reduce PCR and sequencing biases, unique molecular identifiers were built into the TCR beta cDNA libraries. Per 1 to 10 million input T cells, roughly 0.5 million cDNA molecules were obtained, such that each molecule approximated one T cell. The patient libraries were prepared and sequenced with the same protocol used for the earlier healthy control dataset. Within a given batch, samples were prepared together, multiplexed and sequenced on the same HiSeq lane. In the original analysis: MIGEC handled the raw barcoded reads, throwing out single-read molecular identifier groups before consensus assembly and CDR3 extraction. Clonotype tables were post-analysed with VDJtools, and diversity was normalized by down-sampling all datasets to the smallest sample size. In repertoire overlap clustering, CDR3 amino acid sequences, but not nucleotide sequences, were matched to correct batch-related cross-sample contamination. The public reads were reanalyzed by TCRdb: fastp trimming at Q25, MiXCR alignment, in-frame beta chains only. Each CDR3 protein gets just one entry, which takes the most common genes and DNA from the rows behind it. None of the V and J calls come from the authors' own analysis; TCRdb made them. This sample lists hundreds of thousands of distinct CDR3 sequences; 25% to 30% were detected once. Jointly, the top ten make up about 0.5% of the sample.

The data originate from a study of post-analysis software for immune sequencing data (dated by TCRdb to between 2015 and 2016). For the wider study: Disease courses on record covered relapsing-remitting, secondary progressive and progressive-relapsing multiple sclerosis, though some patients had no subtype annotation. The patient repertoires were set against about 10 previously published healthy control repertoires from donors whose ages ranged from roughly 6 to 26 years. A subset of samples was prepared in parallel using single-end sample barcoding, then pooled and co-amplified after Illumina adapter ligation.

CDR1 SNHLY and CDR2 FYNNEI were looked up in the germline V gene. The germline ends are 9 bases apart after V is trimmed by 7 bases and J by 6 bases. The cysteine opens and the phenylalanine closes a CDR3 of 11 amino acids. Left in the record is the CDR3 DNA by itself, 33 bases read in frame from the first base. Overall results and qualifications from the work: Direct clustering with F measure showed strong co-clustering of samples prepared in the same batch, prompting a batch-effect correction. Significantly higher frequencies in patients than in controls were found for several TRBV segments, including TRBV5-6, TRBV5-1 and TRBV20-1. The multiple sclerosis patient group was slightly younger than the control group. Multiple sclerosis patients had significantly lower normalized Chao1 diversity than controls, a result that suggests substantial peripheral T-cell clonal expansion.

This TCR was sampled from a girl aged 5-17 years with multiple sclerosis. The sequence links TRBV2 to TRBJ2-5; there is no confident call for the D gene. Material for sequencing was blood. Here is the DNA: TGTGCCAGCACAGGCGGAAAGACCCAGTACTTC. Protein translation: CASTGGKTQYF.